This T cell receptor beta chain was documented in a study of T cell clones after liver transplantation. Germline V gene data show CDR1 as SQVTM and CDR2 as ANQGSEA. V was pared by 2 bases and J by 0 bases, with 17 bases between. The CDR3 sequence is 17 residues long. Study observations and caveats: Donor-reactive sequences fell more than third party-reactive ones, suggesting partial deletion. Graft donor-reactive T cells possibly entered the graft instead of undergoing deletion.

TCRdb's table, derived via immunoSEQ multiplex PCR, lists solely in-frame clones and lacks some. The sample lists roughly 20,000 clones; over 75% were seen once. Worth noting for this clone: Its specificity is not known.

The chain links TRBV29-1 to TRBJ2-1; no clear D gene. The TCR comes from a human patient who received a liver transplant. A subset of T cells may come from the graft donor. This specimen was CD8+ T cells from blood, taken less than 50 months after liver transplant. The CDR3 loop reads CSVETSFTARSYNEQFF. For the CDR3, the DNA is TGCAGCGTTGAAACGTCTTTCACTGCTCGCTCCTACAATGAGCAGTTCTTC.